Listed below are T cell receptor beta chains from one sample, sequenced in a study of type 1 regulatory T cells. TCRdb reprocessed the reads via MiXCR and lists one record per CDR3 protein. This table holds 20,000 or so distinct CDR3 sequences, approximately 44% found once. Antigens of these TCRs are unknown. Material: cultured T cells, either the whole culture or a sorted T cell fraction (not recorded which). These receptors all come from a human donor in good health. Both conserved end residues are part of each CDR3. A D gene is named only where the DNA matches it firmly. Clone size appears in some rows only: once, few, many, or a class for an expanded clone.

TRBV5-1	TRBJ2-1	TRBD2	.	TGCGCCAGCAGCTTGGAAGGCGGGGGGGCCGGGAATGAGCAGTTCTTC	CASSLEGGGAGNEQFF
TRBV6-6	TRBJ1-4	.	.	TGTGCCACAATGGACAGAGGCGTAGCTAATGAAAAACGGTTTTTT	CATMDRGVANEKRFF
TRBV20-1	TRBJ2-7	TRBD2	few	TGCAGTGCAGTAAGCGGGGGGCCCTCCTACGAGCAGTACTTC	CSAVSGGPSYEQYF
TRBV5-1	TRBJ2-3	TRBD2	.	TGCGCCAGCAGCCGGGGACTAGCGGGGGTCCCAGATACGCAGTATTTT	CASSRGLAGVPDTQYF
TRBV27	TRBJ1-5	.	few	TGTGCCAGCAGCCCCGGGACGGTTAGCAATCAGCCCCAGCATTTT	CASSPGTVSNQPQHF
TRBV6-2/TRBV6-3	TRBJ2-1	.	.	TGTGCCAGCAGGCAGGGACGGGGTTACAATGAGCAGTTCTTC	CASRQGRGYNEQFF
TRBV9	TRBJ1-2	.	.	TGTGCCAGCAGCCCCAGTTCCTTGCTGGGCTATGGCTACACCTTC	CASSPSSLLGYGYTF
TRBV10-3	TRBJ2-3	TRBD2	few	TGTGCCATCAGGAACCGGGGTAGCGGGGCTAGCACAGATACGCAGTATTTT	CAIRNRGSGASTDTQYF
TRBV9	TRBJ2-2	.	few	TGTGCCAGCAGCGTAGTTGGGGCGGGCACCGGGGAGCTGTTTTTT	CASSVVGAGTGELFF
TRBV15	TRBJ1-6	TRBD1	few	TGTGCCACCACGACAGGGGGCTCCCGACCCCTCCACTTT	CATTTGGSRPLHF
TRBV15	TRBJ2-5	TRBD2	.	TGTGCCACCAGCAGCCGGCGCGGGGGGTGTGAGGAGACCCAGTACTTC	CATSSRRGGCEETQYF
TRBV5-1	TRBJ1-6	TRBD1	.	TGCGCCAGCAGCTGGACAGGGTATAATTCACCCCTCCACTTT	CASSWTGYNSPLHF
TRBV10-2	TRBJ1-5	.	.	TGCGCCAGCAGTGAAGCGGGTAGCAATCAGCCCCAGCATTTT	CASSEAGSNQPQHF
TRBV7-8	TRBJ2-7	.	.	TGTGCCAGCAGCCCTGGTCTGGACATCTACGAGCAGTACTTC	CASSPGLDIYEQYF
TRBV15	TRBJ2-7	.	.	TGTGCCACCAGCAGAGACAGGGTTACCTACGAGCAGTACTTC	CATSRDRVTYEQYF
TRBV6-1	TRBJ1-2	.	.	TGTGCCAGCAGAGGGGGACCCTTGAACGGAGGGGTATATGGCTACACCTTC	CASRGGPLNGGVYGYTF
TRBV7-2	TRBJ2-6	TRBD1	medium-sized	TGTGCCAGCAGCTTAGGGACAGGGATCTCTGGGGCCAACGTCCTGACTTTC	CASSLGTGISGANVLTF
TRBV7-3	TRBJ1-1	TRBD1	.	TGTGCCAGCAGCTTAGGAAACAGGGGGATCACTGAAGCTTTCTTT	CASSLGNRGITEAFF
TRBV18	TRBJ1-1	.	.	TGTGCCAGCTCACCGGGGGCAGGGGTCACTGAAGCTTTCTTT	CASSPGAGVTEAFF
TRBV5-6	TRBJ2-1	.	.	TGTGCCAGCAGCTTTCGTGGGGTCGCCAGTGATGAGCAGTTCTTC	CASSFRGVASDEQFF